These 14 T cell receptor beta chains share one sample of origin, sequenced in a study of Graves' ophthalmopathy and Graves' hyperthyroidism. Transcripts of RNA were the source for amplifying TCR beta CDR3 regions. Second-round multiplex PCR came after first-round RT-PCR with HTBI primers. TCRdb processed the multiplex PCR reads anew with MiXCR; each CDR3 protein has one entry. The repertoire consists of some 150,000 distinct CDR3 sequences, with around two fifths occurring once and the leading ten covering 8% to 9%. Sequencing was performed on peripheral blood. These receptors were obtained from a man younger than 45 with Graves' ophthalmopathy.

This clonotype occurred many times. CDR3 bases: TGTGCCAGCAGTGAAACTCGACTAGCGGGAGTTCTCGAGCAGTACTTC. It yields the protein CASSETRLAGVLEQYF. This chain connects TRBV6-1 to TRBJ2-7; 12 bases are shared with TRBD2. The CDR3 extends over 16 amino acids. V was clipped by 2 bases and J by 6 bases; unmatched bases: 8. Germline V gene sequence: CDR1 MNHNS, CDR2 SASEGT.

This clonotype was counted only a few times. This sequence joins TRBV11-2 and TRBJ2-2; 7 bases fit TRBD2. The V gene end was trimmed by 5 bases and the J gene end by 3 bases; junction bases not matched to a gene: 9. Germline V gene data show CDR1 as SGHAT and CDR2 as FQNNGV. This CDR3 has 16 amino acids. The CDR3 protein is CASSPEGTTYTGELFF. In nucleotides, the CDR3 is TGTGCCAGCAGCCCAGAAGGGACTACATACACCGGGGAGCTGTTTTTT.

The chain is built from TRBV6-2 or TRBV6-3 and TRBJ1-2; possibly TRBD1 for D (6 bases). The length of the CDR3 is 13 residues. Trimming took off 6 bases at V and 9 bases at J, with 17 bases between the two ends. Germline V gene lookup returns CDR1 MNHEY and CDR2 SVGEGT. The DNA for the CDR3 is TGTGCCAGCAGAGGGACAAGCCATAGGAGCTACACCTTC. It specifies CASRGTSHRSYTF.

DNA of the CDR3: TGTGCCAGCGGGCAGGGGTACTACGAGCAGTACTTC. Translated, it gives CASGQGYYEQYF. The chain employs TRBV6-2 or TRBV6-3 and TRBJ2-7; D is possibly TRBD1 (6 bases). The CDR3 extends over 12 amino acids. Germline CDR1 and CDR2: MNHEY and SVGEGT. V lost 8 bases to trimming and J lost 3 bases, with 11 bases between them.

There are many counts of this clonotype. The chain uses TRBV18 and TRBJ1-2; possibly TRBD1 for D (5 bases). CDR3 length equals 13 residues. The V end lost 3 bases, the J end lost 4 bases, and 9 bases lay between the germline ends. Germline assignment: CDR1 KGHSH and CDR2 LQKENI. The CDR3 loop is CASSPRQTYGYTF. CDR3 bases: TGTGCCAGCTCACCGCGACAGACCTATGGCTACACCTTC.

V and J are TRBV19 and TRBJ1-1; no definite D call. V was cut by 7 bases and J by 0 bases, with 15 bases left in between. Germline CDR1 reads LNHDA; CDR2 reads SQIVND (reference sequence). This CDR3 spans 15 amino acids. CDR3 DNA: TGTGCCAGTACCAAACTCGTTGGTGTGAACACTGAAGCTTTCTTT. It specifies CASTKLVGVNTEAFF.

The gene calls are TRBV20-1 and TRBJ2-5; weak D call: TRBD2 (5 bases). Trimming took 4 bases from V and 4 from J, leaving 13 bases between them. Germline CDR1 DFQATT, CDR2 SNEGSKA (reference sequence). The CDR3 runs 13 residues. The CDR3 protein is CSANSGIRETQYF. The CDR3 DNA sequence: TGCAGTGCTAACAGCGGTATCAGAGAGACCCAGTACTTC.

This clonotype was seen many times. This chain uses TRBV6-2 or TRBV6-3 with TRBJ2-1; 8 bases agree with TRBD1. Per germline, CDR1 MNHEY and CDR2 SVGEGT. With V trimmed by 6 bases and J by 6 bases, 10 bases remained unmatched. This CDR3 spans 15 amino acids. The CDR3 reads CASSDGQGNFNEQFF. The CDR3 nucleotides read TGTGCCAGCAGCGATGGACAGGGTAATTTCAATGAGCAGTTCTTC.

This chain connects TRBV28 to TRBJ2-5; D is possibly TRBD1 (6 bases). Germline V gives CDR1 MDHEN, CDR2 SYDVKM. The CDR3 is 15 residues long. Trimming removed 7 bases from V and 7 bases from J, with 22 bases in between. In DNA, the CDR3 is TGTGCCAGCACCCCTAACCCAGGGGAGCTCGGGACCCAGTACTTC. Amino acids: CASTPNPGELGTQYF. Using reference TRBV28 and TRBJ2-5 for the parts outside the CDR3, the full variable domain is DVKVTQSSRYLVKRTGEKVFLECVQDMDHENMFWYRQDPGLGLRLIYFSYDVKMKEKGDIPEGYSVSREKKERFSLILESASTNQTSMYLCASTPNPGELGTQYFGPGTRLLVL.

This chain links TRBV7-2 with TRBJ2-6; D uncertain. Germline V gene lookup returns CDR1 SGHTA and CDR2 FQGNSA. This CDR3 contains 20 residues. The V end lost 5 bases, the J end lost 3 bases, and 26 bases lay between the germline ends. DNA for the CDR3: TGTGCCAGCAGCGCCCGCGTTGGACGGCCGAGTCCAGGTGGGGCCAACGTCCTGACTTTC. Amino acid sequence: CASSARVGRPSPGGANVLTF.

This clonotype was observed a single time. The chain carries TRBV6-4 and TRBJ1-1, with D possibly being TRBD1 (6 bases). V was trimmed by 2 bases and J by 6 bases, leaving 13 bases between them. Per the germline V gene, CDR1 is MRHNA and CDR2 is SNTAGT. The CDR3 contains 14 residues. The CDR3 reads CASSDRTTGAEAFF. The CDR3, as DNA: TGTGCCAGCAGTGACCGGACGACAGGTGCTGAAGCTTTCTTT.

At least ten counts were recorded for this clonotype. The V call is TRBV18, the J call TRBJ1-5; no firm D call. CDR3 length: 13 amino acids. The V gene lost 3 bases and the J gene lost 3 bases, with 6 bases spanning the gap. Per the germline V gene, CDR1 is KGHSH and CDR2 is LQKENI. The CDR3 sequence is CASSPLHNQPQHF. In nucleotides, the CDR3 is TGTGCCAGCTCACCTCTCCACAATCAGCCCCAGCATTTT.

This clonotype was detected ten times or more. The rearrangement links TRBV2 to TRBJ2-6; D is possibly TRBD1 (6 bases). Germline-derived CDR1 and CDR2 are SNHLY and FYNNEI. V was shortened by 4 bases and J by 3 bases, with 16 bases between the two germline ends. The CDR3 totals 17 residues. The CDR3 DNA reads TGTGCCAGCAGTGTAAGAGGGGGAGAGGGTGGGGCCAACGTCCTGACTTTC. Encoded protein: CASSVRGGEGGANVLTF. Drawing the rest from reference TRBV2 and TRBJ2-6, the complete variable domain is EPEVTQTPSHQVTQMGQEVILRCVPISNHLYFYWYRQILGQKVEFLVSFYNNEISEKSEIFDDQFSVERPDGSNFTLKIRSTKLEDSAMYFCASSVRGGEGGANVLTFGAGSRLTVL.

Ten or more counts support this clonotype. The CDR3 reads CASSFRQGVTNTEAFF. CDR3 nucleotide sequence: TGTGCCAGCAGCTTCCGACAGGGTGTGACGAACACTGAAGCTTTCTTT. The rearrangement links TRBV7-2 to TRBJ1-1; 7 bases align to TRBD1. The J segment lost 1 base and the V segment lost 3 bases, leaving 8 bases of the junction unmatched. The CDR3 consists of 16 residues. Germline values: CDR1 SGHTA, CDR2 FQGNSA.